The 17 T cell receptor beta chains given below trace back to one sample, sequenced in a study of T cell responses to AZD1222 COVID-19 vaccine. Libraries were prepared by immunoSEQ multiplex PCR; TCRdb keeps only in-frame clonotypes and omits some of them. Here the sample spans fewer than 200,000 clones, just over 85% being singletons. This specimen consisted of peripheral blood, obtained 28 days after the second AZD1222 dose. All receptors derive from an adult who received the AZD1222 COVID-19 vaccine.

This sequence joins TRBV15 and TRBJ2-1, with D perhaps matching TRBD2 (5 bases). With 0 bases removed from V and 0 bases from J, the gap between germline ends came to 15 bases. The CDR3 runs 18 residues. CDR1 and CDR2 from the germline V gene are LNHNV and YYDKDF (reference sequence). The CDR3: CATSRDPSGPSSYNEQFF. Written as DNA, the CDR3 is TGTGCCACCAGCAGAGATCCGAGCGGACCTAGCTCCTACAATGAGCAGTTCTTC.

This chain joins TRBV7-8 and TRBJ1-3; 7 positions agree with TRBD1. CDR1 is SGHVS, CDR2 FQNEAQ, per germline. CDR3 length: 16 amino acids. The junction had 6 bases not matched to a gene; V was cut back by 3 bases and J by 1 base. The CDR3 here is CASSFMRGQSGNTIYF. The CDR3 DNA follows: TGTGCCAGCAGCTTTATGAGGGGGCAGTCTGGAAACACCATATATTTT. The variable domain in full, completed from reference TRBV7-8 and TRBJ1-3, reads GAGVSQSPRYKVAKRGQDVALRCDPISGHVSLFWYQQALGQGPEFLTYFQNEAQLDKSGLPSDRFFAERPEGSVSTLKIQRTQQEDSAVYLCASSFMRGQSGNTIYFGEGSWLTVV.

This clone was counted a single time. The V and J genes are TRBV5-6 and TRBJ2-3; unclear D gene. Germline V lookup: CDR1 SGHDT, CDR2 YYEEEE. CDR3 size: 15 residues. Between the trimmed V and J ends, which lost 0 bases and 4 bases, there was a span of 12 bases. The CDR3 protein is CASSLVVPIADTQYF. The CDR3 coding sequence is TGTGCCAGCAGCTTGGTTGTCCCGATTGCAGATACGCAGTATTTT. Supplemented by reference TRBV5-6 and TRBJ2-3, the full variable domain reads DAGVTQSPTHLIKTRGQQVTLRCSPKSGHDTVSWYQQALGQGPQFIFQYYEEEERQRGNFPDRFSGHQFPNYSSELNVNALLLGDSALYLCASSLVVPIADTQYFGPGTRLTVL.

The chain carries TRBV7-9 and TRBJ1-5, with a weak D call TRBD1 (5 bases). Germline V gene sequence: CDR1 SEHNR, CDR2 FQNEAQ (reference sequence). Trimming left V 2 bases short and J 1 base short, with 9 bases between. This CDR3 is 15 amino acids long. The CDR3 nucleotides are TGTGCCAGCAGCTTAAAGACAGCCAGCAATCAGCCCCAGCATTTT. Translated, it gives CASSLKTASNQPQHF.

This clone was seen only once. The sample holds other DNA sequences that translate to the same CDR3. The V gene is TRBV5-1, the J gene TRBJ1-1; D gene unclear. Germline CDR1 is SGHRS and CDR2 is YFSETQ. This CDR3 contains 14 residues. With 0 bases removed from V and 0 bases from J, the gap between germline ends came to 6 bases. CDR3 nucleotide sequence: TGCGCCAGCAGCTTGGAGCAGTTGAACACTGAAGCTTTCTTT. Its translation: CASSLEQLNTEAFF.

The chain employs TRBV5-1 and TRBJ2-7, with unresolved D. Germline CDR1 reads SGHRS; CDR2 reads YFSETQ. Deletions cut 0 bases from V and 1 base from J, with 29 bases between. This CDR3 has 21 amino acids. The CDR3 is CASSLDAHPGRDLDLSYEQYF. The CDR3 region has the DNA TGCGCCAGCAGCTTGGATGCACATCCTGGGCGAGATCTCGACCTATCCTACGAGCAGTACTTC.

The chain has TRBV9 and TRBJ1-2; perhaps TRBD1 as D (5 bases). Trimming pared 4 bases from V and 0 bases from J, leaving 13 bases between. CDR1 and CDR2 from the germline V gene are SGDLS and YYNGEE. This CDR3 has 15 residues. The DNA of the CDR3 is TGTGCCAGCAGCCTCAGGGACGGACCTAACTATGGCTACACCTTC. Its protein is CASSLRDGPNYGYTF. Drawing the rest from reference TRBV9 and TRBJ1-2, the complete variable domain is DSGVTQTPKHLITATGQRVTLRCSPRSGDLSVYWYQQSLDQGLQFLIQYYNGEERAKGNILERFSAQQFPDLHSELNLSSLELGDSALYFCASSLRDGPNYGYTFGSGTRLTVV.

V is TRBV9 and J is TRBJ2-3, with D hard to call. Trimming removed 3 bases at V and 4 bases at J, with 9 bases between. This CDR3 is 13 amino acids long. Germline V CDR1 and CDR2: SGDLS, YYNGEE. CDR3: CASSALGSDTQYF. DNA of the CDR3: TGTGCCAGCAGCGCACTTGGATCAGATACGCAGTATTTT. The full variable domain, rest sourced from reference TRBV9 and TRBJ2-3, is DSGVTQTPKHLITATGQRVTLRCSPRSGDLSVYWYQQSLDQGLQFLIQYYNGEERAKGNILERFSAQQFPDLHSELNLSSLELGDSALYFCASSALGSDTQYFGPGTRLTVL.

The J gene is TRBJ1-2, the V gene TRBV27, with D unclear. CDR3 length: 14 residues. The V gene lost 0 bases and the J gene lost 2 bases, with 7 bases spanning the gap. Germline V CDR1 and CDR2: MNHEY, SMNVEV (reference sequence). For the CDR3, the DNA is TGTGCCAGCAGTTTATCTGGAGGGAACTATGGCTACACCTTC. This encodes CASSLSGGNYGYTF.

The chain employs TRBV7-2 and TRBJ1-2; D might be TRBD1 (5 bases). The CDR3 sequence is 14 residues long. V was trimmed by 1 base and J by 7 bases, leaving 13 bases between them. The V gene's germline CDR1 is SGHTA and CDR2 FQGNSA. The CDR3 protein is CASSLVRQGSGYTF. The CDR3 coding sequence is TGTGCCAGCAGCTTAGTGAGGCAGGGCTCTGGCTACACCTTC.

The chain has TRBV9 and TRBJ1-3, with 7 bases matching TRBD1. Trimming removed 4 bases from V and 3 bases from J; junction bases left unmatched: 16. CDR1 and CDR2 (germline): SGDLS, YYNGEE. This CDR3 contains 18 residues. CDR3 bases: TGTGCCAGCAGCCCAGGGGGGATAAACAGGAGTTTTGGAAACACCATATATTTT. Amino acid sequence: CASSPGGINRSFGNTIYF. Full variable domain (outside the CDR3, taken from reference TRBV9 and TRBJ1-3): DSGVTQTPKHLITATGQRVTLRCSPRSGDLSVYWYQQSLDQGLQFLIQYYNGEERAKGNILERFSAQQFPDLHSELNLSSLELGDSALYFCASSPGGINRSFGNTIYFGEGSWLTVV.

The CDR3 sequence is CASSYSLPGETQYF. As DNA, the CDR3 is TGTGCCAGCAGTTACTCGCTGCCTGGAGAGACCCAGTACTTC. The rearrangement uses TRBV6-5 and TRBJ2-5, with no clear D. In germline, CDR1 is MNHEY, CDR2 SVGAGI. Between the trimmed V and J ends, which lost 0 bases and 4 bases, there was a span of 9 bases. This CDR3 is 14 amino acids long.

The chain recombines TRBV29-1 with TRBJ2-7, with a tentative D call TRBD1 (6 bases). Germline CDR1 SQVTM, CDR2 ANQGSEA. Trimming took off 3 bases at V and 2 bases at J, with 11 bases between the two ends. The CDR3 spans 13 residues. The CDR3 here is CSVDRGGTYEQYF. The CDR3 DNA is TGCAGCGTTGACAGGGGTGGAACCTACGAGCAGTACTTC.

The chain has TRBV5-4 and TRBJ1-4; 7 positions match TRBD1. This CDR3 has 15 amino acids. CDR1 is SGHNT, CDR2 YYREEE, per germline (reference sequence). J gave up 3 bases and V 3 bases, and 5 bases lay outside the gene matches. The CDR3 nucleotides are TGTGCCAGCAGCTCGAAACAGGGGTCTAATGAAAAACTGTTTTTT. As protein: CASSSKQGSNEKLFF.

The rearrangement uses TRBV19 and TRBJ2-1, with TRBD2 matching over 8 bases. The CDR3 has 12 amino acids. From germline, CDR1 is LNHDA and CDR2 SQIVND (reference sequence). Trimming removed 7 bases from V and 7 bases from J; junction bases left unmatched: 3. The CDR3 loop is CASIGGGNEQFF. As DNA, the CDR3 is TGTGCCAGTATTGGCGGGGGGAATGAGCAGTTCTTC.

The chain joins TRBV7-3 to TRBJ2-3; D tentatively reads TRBD1 or TRBD2 (5 bases each). V gave up 3 bases and J gave up 0 bases, with 10 bases separating them. CDR3 length equals 15 residues. CDR1 SGHTA and CDR2 FQGTGA come from the germline V gene. CDR3 DNA sequence: TGTGCCAGCAGCTTGGGACCGCACAGCACAGATACGCAGTATTTT. It specifies CASSLGPHSTDTQYF.

The chain combines TRBV10-2 with TRBJ2-3, with 16 positions matching TRBD2. CDR3 size: 19 residues. The J segment lost 3 bases and the V segment lost 0 bases, leaving 6 bases of the junction unmatched. Germline V gene lookup returns CDR1 WSHSY and CDR2 SAAADI. Written as DNA, the CDR3 is TGCGCCAGCAGTGAGTCTCAGGGACTAGCGGGGGGGCCGACAGATACGCAGTATTTT. The encoded protein is CASSESQGLAGGPTDTQYF.